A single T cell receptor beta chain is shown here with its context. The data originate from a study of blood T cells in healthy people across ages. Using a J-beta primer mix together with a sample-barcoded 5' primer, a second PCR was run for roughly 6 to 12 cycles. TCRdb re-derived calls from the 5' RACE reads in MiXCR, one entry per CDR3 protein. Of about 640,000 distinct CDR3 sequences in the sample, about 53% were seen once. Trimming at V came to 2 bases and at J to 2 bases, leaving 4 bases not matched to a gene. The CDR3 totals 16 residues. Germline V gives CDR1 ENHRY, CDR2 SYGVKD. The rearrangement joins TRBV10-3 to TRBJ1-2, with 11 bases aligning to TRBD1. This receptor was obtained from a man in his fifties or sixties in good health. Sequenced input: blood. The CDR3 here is CAISEGQGAKNYGYTF. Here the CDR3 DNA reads TGTGCCATCAGTGAGGGACAGGGGGCGAAAAACTATGGCTACACCTTC.